The 16 T cell receptor beta chains below all came from one sample that was sequenced in a study of shared clonotypes between healthy human individuals. Some clones are missing from TCRdb's copy, which holds only in-frame ones; the method was immunoSEQ multiplex PCR. The sample has around 620,000 clones; about 95% are singletons. It was CD45RO-negative cells, positively selected for CCR7, that made up naive CD8 cells, with terminally differentiated effector memory CD45RA+ cells excluded. The sample comprised naive CD8+ T cells sorted from blood. Receptors originate from a woman aged 25 to 39 in good health.

This chain joins TRBV7-9 and TRBJ1-1; TRBD1 is a possible D gene (6 bases). Trimming shortened V by 0 bases and J by 4 bases, and 12 bases separated the two germline ends. Germline V gene sequence: CDR1 SEHNR, CDR2 FQNEAQ (reference sequence). The CDR3 has 15 residues. The CDR3 bases are TGTGCCAGCAGCTTAGCGACAGGTGGATCCACTGAAGCTTTCTTT. Translating it yields CASSLATGGSTEAFF.

The chain has TRBV28 and TRBJ2-7; TRBD2 aligns across 8 bases. Per the germline V gene, CDR1 is MDHEN and CDR2 is SYDVKM. V was pared by 5 bases and J by 1 base, with 13 bases of the junction left unmatched. The CDR3 has 17 residues. The CDR3 nucleotides read TGTGCCAGCAGTCCGCTAAGCGGGAGTGTCAAGTCCTACGAGCAGTACTTC. It encodes CASSPLSGSVKSYEQYF.

This chain uses TRBV13 with TRBJ2-7; D call uncertain. This CDR3 is built from 12 residues. Per germline, CDR1 PRHDT and CDR2 FYEKMQ (reference sequence). V dropped 4 bases and J dropped 8 bases, with 12 bases sitting between them. The CDR3 nucleotides are TGTGCCAGCAGCTCCTCAGGACCGCAGCAGTACTTC. Translated, it gives CASSSSGPQQYF.

The CDR3 coding sequence is TGTGCCAGCAGCAGGGGGGGAGAGCAGTACTTC. Its protein product is CASSRGGEQYF. The V and J genes are TRBV7-9 and TRBJ2-5; D possibly corresponds to TRBD2 (7 bases). Germline-derived CDR1 and CDR2 are SEHNR and FQNEAQ (reference sequence). The CDR3 spans 11 residues. Trimming took off 5 bases at V and 11 bases at J, with 12 bases between the two ends. The full variable domain, with the rest looked up from reference TRBV7-9 and TRBJ2-5, is DTGVSQNPRHKITKRGQNVTFRCDPISEHNRLYWYRQTLGQGPEFLTYFQNEAQLEKSRLLSDRFSAERPKGSFSTLEIQRTEQGDSAMYLCASSRGGEQYFGPGTRLLVL.

The V and J genes are TRBV7-9 and TRBJ2-7; D possibly corresponds to TRBD2 (6 bases). Germline assignment: CDR1 SEHNR and CDR2 FQNEAQ (reference sequence). Between the trimmed V and J ends, which lost 1 base and 3 bases, there was a span of 10 bases. This CDR3 has 14 residues. Here the CDR3 reads CASSLDGGYYEQYF. CDR3 DNA: TGTGCCAGCAGCTTAGATGGGGGGTACTACGAGCAGTACTTC.

This rearrangement joins TRBV7-8 to TRBJ2-3; D assignment may be TRBD1 or TRBD2 (6 bases each). The length of the CDR3 is 20 residues. The germline gives CDR1 SGHVS, CDR2 FQNEAQ. Between the trimmed V and J ends, which lost 6 bases and 4 bases, there was a span of 32 bases. The CDR3 loop reads CASRNTGITTGGMSADTQYF. In nucleotides, the CDR3 is TGTGCCAGCAGAAACACAGGGATCACGACTGGCGGGATGAGTGCAGATACGCAGTATTTT.

This clone was found a few times. This chain joins TRBV27 and TRBJ1-5; possibly TRBD1 for D (5 bases). V gave up 5 bases and J gave up 5 bases, with 16 bases separating them. The CDR3 totals 15 residues. Germline V gene data show CDR1 as MNHEY and CDR2 as SMNVEV (reference sequence). CDR3 loop: CASSPDGQGHQPQHF. The CDR3 nucleotides are TGTGCCAGCAGTCCCGACGGGCAGGGACATCAGCCCCAGCATTTT.

As concerns this clone: A much larger clonotype is one base distant, so this may be a read error. The same CDR3 arises from other DNA sequences in this sample as well. The chain has TRBV28 and TRBJ2-7; D remains ambiguous. Trimming stripped 3 bases from V and 3 bases from J, with 3 bases between. Germline V gene data show CDR1 as MDHEN and CDR2 as SYDVKM. The CDR3 runs to 11 residues. CDR3 sequence reads: CASSLHYEQYF. CDR3 sequence (DNA): TGTGCCAGCAGTTTGCACTACGAGCAGTACTTC.

The chain recombines TRBV28 with TRBJ2-1; TRBD2 matches 7 bases. Germline V lookup: CDR1 MDHEN, CDR2 SYDVKM. V lost 4 bases to trimming and J lost 7 bases; unmatched junction nucleotides: 1. The CDR3 consists of 12 residues. Here the CDR3 reads CASSWTRNEQFF. CDR3 in DNA: TGTGCCAGCAGTTGGACTAGAAATGAGCAGTTCTTC.

The chain combines TRBV5-1 with TRBJ1-2; D gene ambiguous. CDR1 and CDR2 (germline): SGHRS, YFSETQ. V was pared by 2 bases and J by 6 bases, with 17 bases between. The CDR3 consists of 15 residues. The CDR3 loop reads CASSLVGEFYDGYTF. The CDR3 coding sequence is TGCGCCAGCAGCTTAGTGGGTGAATTTTATGATGGCTACACCTTC.

Notes on this clone: In the same sample, other DNA sequences code for this CDR3. V is TRBV27 and J is TRBJ2-2, with TRBD2 identical over 8 bases. The CDR3 is 15 residues long. Germline V gene sequence: CDR1 MNHEY, CDR2 SMNVEV (reference sequence). V was clipped by 3 bases and J by 5 bases; unmatched bases: 5. CDR3 in DNA: TGTGCCAGCAGTTTGCTAGCGGGTGTGACCGGGGAGCTGTTTTTT. Translating gives CASSLLAGVTGELFF.

The chain couples TRBV4-1 to TRBJ2-1; TRBD2 aligns across 7 bases. With 4 bases clipped from V and 0 bases from J, the junction kept 9 bases outside the gene matches. CDR3 length equals 17 residues. Germline CDR1 MGHRA, CDR2 YSYEKL. This CDR3 reads CASSLGLAVSSYNEQFF. DNA of the CDR3: TGCGCCAGCAGCCTAGGCCTAGCGGTAAGCTCCTACAATGAGCAGTTCTTC.

The chain carries TRBV28 and TRBJ2-1; 10 nucleotides agree with TRBD2. Germline V gene sequence: CDR1 MDHEN, CDR2 SYDVKM. This CDR3 is built from 13 residues. With 6 bases clipped from V and 7 bases from J, the junction kept 3 bases outside the gene matches. The CDR3 nucleotides are TGTGCCAGCAGGCTAGCGGGAGAGAATGAGCAGTTCTTC. This encodes CASRLAGENEQFF.

The chain has TRBV2 and TRBJ2-3, with D possibly matching TRBD2 (6 bases). Germline CDR1 is SNHLY and CDR2 is FYNNEI. The CDR3 is 14 amino acids. V lost 3 bases and J 2 bases, leaving 9 bases between the germline ends. CDR3 in amino acids: CASSDRTITDTQYF. CDR3 coding DNA: TGTGCCAGCAGTGACCGGACTATCACAGATACGCAGTATTTT.

V is TRBV5-4 and J is TRBJ2-7; D is tentatively TRBD1 or TRBD2 (6 bases each). Per the germline V gene, CDR1 is SGHNT and CDR2 is YYREEE (reference sequence). The ends were cut back, 1 base at V and 3 bases at J, with 11 bases in the middle. This CDR3 has 14 amino acids. CDR3 bases: TGTGCCAGCAGCTTGTGGGGGGCCGGCTACGAGCAGTACTTC. It yields the protein CASSLWGAGYEQYF. Based on the CDR3 plus reference TRBV5-4 and TRBJ2-7, the full variable domain is ETGVTQSPTHLIKTRGQQVTLRCSSQSGHNTVSWYQQALGQGPQFIFQYYREEENGRGNFPPRFSGLQFPNYSSELNVNALELDDSALYLCASSLWGAGYEQYFGPGTRLTVT.

The chain combines TRBV2 with TRBJ1-4; D is unresolved. CDR1 is SNHLY, CDR2 FYNNEI, per germline. The CDR3 is 18 residues long. V gave up 8 bases and J gave up 7 bases, with 29 bases separating them. In DNA form, the CDR3 reads TGTGCCAGCTACACTTTCGACATACACAACCCCGGCGGTGAAAAACTGTTTTTT. It encodes CASYTFDIHNPGGEKLFF.